Each of the 8 T cell receptor beta chains below was sequenced from the same sample in a study of CD8 T cells in ankylosing spondylitis. TCRdb reanalysed the 5' RACE reads using MiXCR and keeps one entry per CDR3 protein. The sample comprises 150,000 to 200,000 distinct CDR3 sequences, approximately 12% of which are singletons, and 11% rests with the top ten. Specimen: blood, either unsorted or a sorted T cell fraction (not recorded which). These receptors were obtained from a female donor with ankylosing spondylitis or in good health (not recorded which).

This clonotype occurred a few times. The chain is built from TRBV29-1 and TRBJ2-1; D may be TRBD2 (6 bases). Deletions cut 0 bases from V and 9 bases from J, with 18 bases between. Germline V gene lookup returns CDR1 SQVTM and CDR2 ANQGSEA. CDR3 size: 15 residues. The CDR3 DNA sequence: TGCAGCGTTGAAGATCAGTCTCCGGGGCGGGGTGAGCAGTTCTTC. Its translation is CSVEDQSPGRGEQFF.

The table lists this clonotype with many counts. The chain employs TRBV7-2 and TRBJ2-5, with D possibly matching TRBD2 (5 bases). CDR1 and CDR2 (germline): SGHTA, FQGNSA. This CDR3 has 14 amino acids. V shed 5 bases and J shed 5 bases, with 15 bases lying between them. DNA for the CDR3: TGTGCCAGCAGCCCGCGTGGGAGCTACGAGACCCAGTACTTC. Encoded protein: CASSPRGSYETQYF.

This clonotype was detected ten times or more. The chain recombines TRBV20-1 with TRBJ1-1; D is ambiguous. The CDR3 sequence is 12 residues long. Per the germline V gene, CDR1 is DFQATT and CDR2 is SNEGSKA (reference sequence). The germline V and J ends were trimmed by 5 bases and 1 base, with 8 bases remaining between them. The CDR3 region is CSALEGNTEAFF. CDR3 DNA sequence: TGCAGTGCTCTGGAGGGGAACACTGAAGCTTTCTTT.

This clonotype was recorded at least ten times. J is TRBJ2-5 and V is TRBV7-2; 8 nucleotides line up with TRBD1. Germline V gene sequence: CDR1 SGHTA, CDR2 FQGNSA. This CDR3 has 14 amino acids. V trimming: 5 bases; J trimming: 1 base; junction bases outside the gene matches: 3. CDR3: CASSIDRGQETQYF. The DNA of the CDR3 is TGTGCCAGCAGCATCGACAGGGGCCAAGAGACCCAGTACTTC.

This clonotype showed up many times. V is TRBV29-1 and J is TRBJ2-7; TRBD2 aligns across 11 bases. Germline V CDR1 and CDR2: SQVTM, ANQGSEA. CDR3 size: 17 residues. V shed 6 bases, J shed 0 bases, and the junction held 13 bases outside the gene matches. In DNA form, the CDR3 reads TGCAGCGTGGGACGGCGGCTAGCGGGGGGAGTCTCCTACGAGCAGTACTTC. It translates to CSVGRRLAGGVSYEQYF.

V gene TRBV20-1 combines with J gene TRBJ2-4; 7 nucleotides match TRBD1. CDR3 length: 15 amino acids. Trimming removed 5 bases from V and 4 bases from J; junction bases left unmatched: 11. Germline V CDR1 and CDR2: DFQATT, SNEGSKA (reference sequence). CDR3 loop: CSAYHEGQPKNIQYF. The CDR3 DNA follows: TGCAGTGCTTACCACGAGGGACAGCCTAAAAACATTCAGTACTTC.

This clonotype was recorded many times. This chain connects TRBV24-1 to TRBJ1-2; D perhaps matches TRBD1 (5 bases). From germline, CDR1 is KGHDR and CDR2 SFDVKD. The CDR3 spans 18 residues. The ends were cut back, 3 bases at V and 5 bases at J, with 24 bases in the middle. CDR3 sequence: CATSDPSAGDRPEYGYTF. The CDR3 region has the DNA TGTGCCACCAGTGATCCGAGCGCCGGGGACCGCCCTGAGTATGGCTACACCTTC.

In its sample, this clonotype is medium-sized. The CDR3, as DNA: TGTGCCAGCAGCTTGTCGACAGATTTTCAGCCCCAGCATTTT. Its protein is CASSLSTDFQPQHF. The J gene is TRBJ1-5, the V gene TRBV5-5, with D maybe TRBD1 (5 bases). The CDR3 spans 14 residues. Germline-derived CDR1 and CDR2 are SGHKS and YYEKEE (reference sequence). V lost 1 base to trimming and J lost 6 bases, with 11 bases between them.